This T cell receptor (beta chain) was recovered during a study of T cells expressing NK-cell markers. Study summary: Most of the eight sequenced donors tested HCMV-seropositive; one tested seronegative. Study-wide points: Whether expanded NKG2C+ T cell clones were HCMV specific stayed uncertain. The CD3+CD56-NKG2C+ fraction of a handful of donors was likewise dominated by these clonotypes. For several donors, the dominant NKG2C+ clonotypes made up about 1.0-8% of their CD8+ T cells.

TCRdb processed the 5' RACE reads again and assigns one entry to each CDR3 protein, with no DNA. The sample's table shows about half a million distinct CDR3 sequences. Looked up from germline, CDR1 is SGHVS and CDR2 is FQNEAQ. The CDR3 extends over 16 amino acids. Regarding this clonotype: Its antigen is not identified.

The sequenced sample was blood T cells: a sorted CD56 or NKG2C T cell subset, CD4+ or CD8+ T cells, or bulk PBMC T cells (not recorded which). The clonotype originates from a woman aged 50 to 60 in good health. The rearrangement joins TRBV7-8 to TRBJ1-5. CDR3 amino acids: CASSSGRRGSNQPQHF.